This T cell receptor beta chain was observed in a study of identical twins. TCRdb reprocessed the 5' RACE reads with MiXCR, giving one entry per CDR3 protein. The sample has about 260,000 distinct CDR3 sequences, approximately 7% seen once. This clonotype appeared many times. Its antigen is not identified. There are 13 residues in the CDR3. V was pared by 9 bases and J by 1 base, with 3 bases of the junction left unmatched. The germline V gene has CDR1 MNHNY and CDR2 SVGAGI (reference sequence). Study results and limitations: In cord blood, abundant beta clonotypes had fewer insertions; memory showed no trend. Weaker excess twin sharing was observed in beta out-of-frame sequences.

The same sample was also studied in work on yellow fever vaccine responses in identical twins.

The sequencing input was memory (CD45RO+) T cells sorted from blood. The V gene is TRBV6-6, the J gene TRBJ1-1; 9 nucleotides agree with TRBD1. The receptor comes from a woman aged 18-30 years in good health. CDR3 protein: CASWDRENTEAFF. In DNA, the CDR3 is TGTGCCAGTTGGGACAGGGAGAACACTGAAGCTTTCTTT.